This T cell receptor (beta chain) comes out of a study of graft-versus-host responses after intestinal transplantation. The wider study: Induction using anti-thymocyte globulin, followed by tacrolimus and steroids for 2 to 4 years, was given to all recipients.

As regards this clone: Its target is unknown.

The CDR3 covers 13 residues. CDR1 and CDR2 from the germline V gene are SGHTA and FQGTGA. Trimming pared 5 bases from V and 0 bases from J, leaving 7 bases between. Generated by immunoSEQ multiplex PCR, the TCRdb table keeps only in-frame clones and is missing some. The sample lists some 150,000 clones; about nine tenths were seen once. The TCR sequence derives from a human donor who received an intestinal transplant. The starting material was unstimulated CD4+ T cells sorted from spleen or lymph node cells, obtained before intestinal transplant. J is TRBJ1-2 and V is TRBV7-3; D is unclear. CDR3: CASSPGSNYGYTF. The CDR3 coding sequence is TGTGCCAGCAGCCCCGGGTCTAACTATGGCTACACCTTC.